This is a list of T cell receptor beta chains from one sample in a study of Ad26.COV2.S vaccination and SARS-CoV-2 variants. The data were produced by immunoSEQ multiplex PCR, yet TCRdb's version contains in-frame clones alone and is incomplete. The sample includes around 250,000 clones, around nine tenths of them seen just once. The sample consisted of peripheral blood, taken in a trial of Ad26.COV2.S vaccine versus placebo. These receptor sequences come from a person between 18 and 65 years old who received the Ad26.COV2.S COVID-19 vaccine or a placebo. Both conserved end residues are part of each CDR3. Fields, in order: clone size, V gene, J gene, D gene, CDR3 protein, CDR3 DNA. A D gene is named only where the DNA matches it firmly. For some rows the clone size is stated as once, few or many, or as a class when expanded; others skip it.

once	TRBV6-5	TRBJ2-7	TRBD1	CASRPDRASSYEQYF	TGTGCCAGCAGACCGGACAGGGCCAGCTCCTACGAGCAGTACTTC
NA	TRBV6-2/TRBV6-3	TRBJ1-5	TRBD1	CASSYRQGDWSNQPQHF	TGTGCCAGCAGTTACAGACAGGGGGATTGGAGCAATCAGCCCCAGCATTTT
NA	TRBV15	TRBJ1-2	NA	CATTPRRAVDYTF	TGTGCCACCACCCCCCGGAGGGCAGTAGACTACACCTTC
NA	TRBV19	TRBJ1-2	NA	CASSIGRVYGYTF	TGTGCCAGTAGTATCGGCAGAGTCTATGGCTACACCTTC
few	TRBV5-4	TRBJ1-1	TRBD1	CASRQGQGVTEAFF	TGTGCCAGCAGACAGGGACAGGGAGTCACTGAAGCTTTCTTT
NA	TRBV10-3	TRBJ1-1	NA	CAARVGMNTEAFF	TGTGCCGCCCGGGTGGGTATGAACACTGAAGCTTTCTTT
NA	TRBV2	TRBJ1-3	TRBD1	CASRRDSFYLSGNTIYF	TGTGCCAGCAGGAGGGACAGCTTCTATCTCTCTGGAAACACCATATATTTT
NA	TRBV29-1	TRBJ2-2	TRBD2	CSVEVAAGTIPIGELFF	TGCAGCGTTGAAGTAGCTGCCGGGACTATACCGATAGGGGAGCTGTTTTTT
NA	TRBV4-1	TRBJ2-1	NA	CASSQGRAGRNEQFF	TGCGCCAGCAGCCAAGGAAGGGCGGGACGGAATGAGCAGTTCTTC
NA	TRBV16	TRBJ2-2	NA	CASSQSVSEPNTGELFF	TGTGCCAGCAGCCAATCGGTTAGCGAACCGAACACCGGGGAGCTGTTTTTT
NA	TRBV15	TRBJ1-2	TRBD1	CATAPGQGIYGYTF	TGTGCCACCGCACCGGGACAGGGGATCTATGGCTACACCTTC
NA	TRBV6-2/TRBV6-3	TRBJ1-5	TRBD1	CASSFTGGQPQHF	TGTGCCAGCAGTTTTACAGGGGGTCAGCCCCAGCATTTT
few	TRBV6-5	TRBJ1-2	TRBD1	CASSTRTGRADGYTF	TGTGCCAGCAGTACCCGGACAGGGCGTGCAGATGGCTACACCTTC
NA	TRBV24-1	TRBJ2-3	TRBD1	CATSDPQGGTDTQYF	TGTGCCACCAGTGACCCACAGGGGGGCACAGATACGCAGTATTTT
NA	TRBV7-3	TRBJ2-1	TRBD2	CASSSAPGTSSNEQFF	TGTGCCAGCAGCTCTGCCCCCGGGACTAGTAGCAATGAGCAGTTCTTC
NA	TRBV4-3	TRBJ2-1	TRBD2	CASSQWLAGYNEQFF	TGCGCCAGCAGCCAATGGCTAGCGGGTTACAATGAGCAGTTCTTC
NA	TRBV6-5	TRBJ1-3	NA	CASRGDTSSGNTIYF	TGTGCCAGCAGGGGGGACACGAGCTCTGGAAACACCATATATTTT
NA	TRBV24-1	TRBJ2-3	NA	CATSDPPGGNTDTQYF	TGTGCCACCAGTGATCCACCTGGGGGAAACACAGATACGCAGTATTTT
NA	TRBV3-1/TRBV3-2	TRBJ1-1	NA	CASSQDDGVTEAFF	TGTGCCAGCAGCCAAGATGATGGGGTCACTGAAGCTTTCTTT
NA	TRBV4-3	TRBJ2-5	TRBD2	CASSQDKRPAGGRETQYF	TGCGCCAGCAGCCAAGATAAAAGGCCAGCGGGAGGACGAGAGACCCAGTACTTC
NA	TRBV6-2/TRBV6-3	TRBJ2-1	NA	CASSLLSKTSLNEQFF	TGTGCCAGCAGTCTCCTAAGCAAGACTAGTCTCAATGAGCAGTTCTTC
NA	TRBV27	TRBJ2-7	NA	CASSPEGPMGVRSYEQYF	TGTGCCAGCAGCCCTGAAGGCCCTATGGGGGTTCGCTCCTACGAGCAGTACTTC
NA	TRBV6-5	TRBJ1-2	NA	CASRGGIYGYTF	TGTGCCAGCCGAGGGGGAATCTATGGCTACACCTTC
NA	TRBV7-8	TRBJ1-2	TRBD1	CASSLTYRGDYGYTF	TGTGCCAGCAGCTTAACCTACAGGGGTGACTATGGCTACACCTTC
NA	TRBV5-1	TRBJ1-1	NA	CASSSAPGARDTEAFF	TGCGCCAGCAGCAGCGCCCCAGGGGCGAGGGACACTGAAGCTTTCTTT
NA	TRBV20-1	TRBJ2-3	TRBD1	CSASIRGPDTQYF	TGCAGTGCTAGTATAAGGGGGCCAGATACGCAGTATTTT
NA	TRBV5-1	TRBJ2-3	NA	CASSPATQADTQYF	TGCGCCAGCAGCCCCGCCACCCAGGCAGATACGCAGTATTTT
NA	TRBV15	TRBJ1-1	NA	CATSLTGFGSTEAFF	TGTGCCACCAGCCTCACAGGGTTTGGTAGCACTGAAGCTTTCTTT
few	TRBV5-1	TRBJ2-2	TRBD2	CASSLAGVRAGELFF	TGCGCCAGCAGTCTTGCGGGGGTTAGGGCCGGGGAGCTGTTTTTT
NA	TRBV23-1	TRBJ2-3	TRBD2	CASRQNLAGGPSSTDTQYF	TGCGCCAGCAGACAAAACCTAGCGGGAGGGCCGTCTAGCACAGATACGCAGTATTTT
NA	TRBV9	TRBJ2-6	NA	CASSPPSGANVLTF	TGTGCCAGCAGCCCTCCCTCTGGGGCCAACGTCCTGACTTTC
NA	TRBV3-1/TRBV3-2	TRBJ1-1	NA	CASSHKTAMNTEAFF	TGTGCCAGCAGCCATAAAACAGCCATGAACACTGAAGCTTTCTTT
NA	TRBV3-1/TRBV3-2	TRBJ1-5	TRBD1	CASSPGQGTWPQHF	TGTGCCAGCAGCCCAGGACAGGGGACTTGGCCCCAGCATTTT
NA	TRBV30	TRBJ2-1	NA	CAWTLMTSYNEQFF	TGTGCCTGGACCCTAATGACTAGTTACAATGAGCAGTTCTTC
NA	TRBV5-1	TRBJ2-3	TRBD2	CASQSSGDVQGTQYF	TGCGCCAGCCAAAGTAGCGGGGACGTGCAAGGTACGCAGTATTTT
NA	TRBV6-5	TRBJ1-2	NA	CASSDSPGGNGYTF	TGTGCCAGCAGCGATAGTCCGGGGGGCAATGGCTACACCTTC
NA	TRBV7-2	TRBJ1-4	TRBD1	CASSPQGVPNEKLFF	TGTGCCAGCAGCCCACAGGGGGTCCCTAATGAAAAACTGTTTTTT
NA	TRBV9	TRBJ2-1	TRBD2	CASSVASGGYEQFF	TGTGCCAGCAGCGTAGCAAGCGGGGGCTATGAGCAGTTCTTC
once	TRBV19	TRBJ1-2	TRBD1	CASSADRGFGYTF	TGTGCCAGTAGTGCGGACAGGGGGTTTGGCTACACCTTC
NA	TRBV5-1	TRBJ2-3	NA	CASALLLSTDTQYF	TGCGCCAGTGCTCTGTTACTCTCCACAGATACGCAGTATTTT
once	TRBV7-9	TRBJ1-3	TRBD1	CASSLALGQGAGNTIYF	TGTGCCAGCAGCTTAGCTCTAGGACAGGGAGCCGGAAACACCATATATTTT